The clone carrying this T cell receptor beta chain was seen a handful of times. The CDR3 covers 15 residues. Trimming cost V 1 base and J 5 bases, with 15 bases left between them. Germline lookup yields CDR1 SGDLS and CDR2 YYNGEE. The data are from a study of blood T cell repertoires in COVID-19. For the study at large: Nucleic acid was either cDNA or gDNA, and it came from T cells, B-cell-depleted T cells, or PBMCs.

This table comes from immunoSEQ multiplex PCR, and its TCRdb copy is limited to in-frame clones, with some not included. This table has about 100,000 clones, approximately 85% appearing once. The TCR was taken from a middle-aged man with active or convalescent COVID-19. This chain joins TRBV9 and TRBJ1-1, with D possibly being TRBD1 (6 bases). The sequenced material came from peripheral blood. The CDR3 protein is CASSVPGAGGTEAFF. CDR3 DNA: TGTGCCAGCAGCGTACCAGGGGCGGGGGGTACTGAAGCTTTCTTT. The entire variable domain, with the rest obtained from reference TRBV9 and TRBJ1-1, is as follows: DSGVTQTPKHLITATGQRVTLRCSPRSGDLSVYWYQQSLDQGLQFLIQYYNGEERAKGNILERFSAQQFPDLHSELNLSSLELGDSALYFCASSVPGAGGTEAFFGQGTRLTVV.